Described below is a single T cell receptor beta chain sequence and its context. This clone was picked up one time. No antigen is known for it. Per-base qualities were not stored, and no clone one base away is much larger. This record belongs to a study of T cell responses to AZD1222 COVID-19 vaccine (dated by TCRdb to 2020 to 2022). Regarding the study in general: TCR sequencing covered some 240 trial participants: 200 to 220 given two doses of AZD1222 and 26 given two doses of MenACWY control vaccine. Trial participants were enrolled into age subgroups of 18-55, 56-69 and 70-plus years, which contained approximately 150, 28 and 58 TCR-sequenced participants, respectively.

CDR3 length: 11 amino acids, cysteine to phenylalanine. Kept here is only the CDR3 DNA, which spans 33 bases and is read in frame from base 1. The V end loses 1 base and the J end loses 10 bases, and a stretch of 7 bases separates them. The germline V gene yields MGHRA for CDR1 and YSYEKL for CDR2. The CDR3 regions of human TCRbeta chains were subjected to immunosequencing. The published analysis was carried out like this. TCRs in the repertoires were matched against a reference library of SARS-CoV-2-specific TCRs that had been generated with the MIRA antigen-specificity platform. Breadth was defined as the fraction of unique TCRs that were SARS-CoV-2-associated, and depth was defined as the fraction of total T cells that were SARS-CoV-2-associated. Using the MIRA data, each spike-specific TCR was assigned both to the spike region to which the TCR was reactive and to a CD4 or CD8 class. Log10-transformed breadth and depth values were compared by one-way ANOVA with Sidak's multiple comparisons tests. TCRdb limited this immuneACCESS table to in-frame rearrangements with V and J called. A share of clones is missing; checked studies link under half to unresolved V genes, and the rest is unexplained. V and J calls and clone size come straight from that table; D and trimming were deduced from the DNA. Here the sample has 150,000 or so clones; approximately 91% occur a single time. Approximately 3.9% of the sample comes from the top ten.

Reading the label with the study, this specimen's time point is: about 28 days (+/-7) after the second vaccine dose. AZD1222 recipients whose second dose came at about 4 weeks and those whose second dose came at about 12 weeks were combined into one group, since spike-specific TCR depth and breadth did not differ between the two schedules. The vaccinee samples were drawn from two UK trials, COV001 and COV002, one of which was a single-blind randomized controlled phase 2/3 trial testing AZD1222 (ChAdOx1 nCoV-19) in healthy adults. Trial participant PBMC samples were collected at day 0 and day 28 after the second dose for TCRbeta chain sequencing. Paper-wide results and their limitations: Nearly half of unique spike-specific TCRs reportedly recognized epitopes outside regions mutated in the B.1.351 and B.1.1.7 variants. Conclusions about previously exposed vaccinees are limited, since just a handful of AZD1222 recipients were seropositive for SARS-CoV-2 at baseline. Participants were mostly white British, with more females than males. The authors suggested clonal diversity may have been underestimated. In the small 56-69-year group, the increase in depth fell short of significance, most likely because of low power. Because no samples from the day 14 peak response were available, repertoires could be characterized only after the peak T cell response. Spike-specific TCR breadth and depth rose significantly after two AZD1222 doses compared with day 0 and with MenACWY recipients. The vaccine-associated CD4 TCRs covered the entire spike protein, and the dominant responses fell in regions 160-218 and 743-854.

The sequence links TRBV4-1 to TRBJ1-2; the D segment cannot be called with confidence. The sequence was collected from an adult who received the AZD1222 COVID-19 vaccine. The starting material was peripheral blood, obtained 28 days after the second AZD1222 dose. The nucleotides read TGCGCCAGCAGCCAAGGAGGACCCTACACCTTC. The encoded protein is CASSQGGPYTF.